This T cell receptor beta chain was recovered during a study of blood T cell repertoires in COVID-19 (dated by TCRdb to 2020 to 2022). Background for the entire study: The collaborator samples originated in the United States, Italy and Spain and spanned the acute and convalescent phases of COVID-19. The prospective study material was composed of cDNA or gDNA derived from T cells, B-cell-depleted T cells, or PBMCs. Deeply sampled blood TCRbeta repertoires from subjects exposed to, actively infected with, or recovered from COVID-19 were included in the dataset. The repertoires were released in a freely available public database meant as a resource for research on the immune response to SARS-CoV-2. Samples were obtained from the ongoing ImmuneRACE study (first 160 participants) and from about 1,300 subjects provided by 6 global collaborators. The sample metadata nearly always contained a de-identified subject ID, COVID-19 status, age in years and sex. Where HLA class I and class II types were available, the types were taken from metadata supplied by the sample provider, not from assay-based typing.

TCRbeta CDR3 regions were amplified from genomic DNA by means of the immunoSEQ Assay, a bias-controlled multiplex PCR. The source study handled its data this way. Nucleated cell counts per sample were estimated from amplification of reference gene primers within the assay. To quantify the absolute abundance of each unique TCRbeta CDR3 rearrangement, sequence reads were collapsed and filtered. For each sample, productive Simpson clonality was calculated as the square root of Simpson's diversity index across productive rearrangements. What TCRdb holds here is the immuneACCESS table cut down to in-frame rearrangements. Part of the clones is not present; checked against another copy, under half of the missing clones reflect an unresolved V gene, and the others are unexplained. Clone size and the V and J calls come from that table; the DNA yielded D and trimming. This sample lists around 89,000 clones; roughly nine tenths were detected once. The leading ten clones occupy under 10% of the sample.

The CDR3 runs 14 residues from the cysteine to the phenylalanine. The read is trimmed to its CDR3 DNA, 42 bases read in frame from base 1. The junction shows trimming of 4 bases on V and 5 bases on J, plus 15 bases between the germline ends. Based on the germline V gene, the CDR1 and CDR2 sequences are SGHRS and YFSETQ. This clone was seen only a few times. What antigen it recognizes has not been identified. No clone much larger than this one lies a single base away; base qualities are absent. Here is what the overall study found, with its caveats: The quantity of clinical and demographic metadata differed by source and by participant and was supplied without curation.

Each collaborating institution followed its own protocols to collect whole blood in K2EDTA tubes. Collaborator samples were shipped for TCRbeta analysis as frozen whole blood, isolated PBMCs, or DNA extracted from either sample type. The origin of this receptor is a man aged 50 or older with acute or convalescent COVID-19. The chain joins TRBV5-1 to TRBJ1-2; a weak D assignment points to TRBD1 (6 bases agree). The specimen was peripheral blood. CDR3 loop: CASSPGQEIYGYTF. The DNA sequence is TGCGCCAGCAGCCCGGGACAAGAGATTTATGGCTACACCTTC.